These T cell receptor beta chains were read from a single sample in a study of cytomegalovirus exposure and HLA in healthy donors. Method: immunoSEQ multiplex PCR; TCRdb's copy keeps in-frame clones and lacks some. The table lists approximately 190,000 clones, about 85% of them singletons. The sample was PBMCs. These receptors all stem from a man in his fifties or sixties in good health and CMV-seronegative. Both conserved end residues are part of each CDR3.

cdr3_aa: CASCTGNRARDTEAFF; v_call: TRBV5-1; cdr3_length: 16
cdr3_aa: CASRGGEMNSPLHF; v_call: TRBV19; cdr3_length: 14
cdr3_aa: CSVEGTGKSNEQYF; v_call: TRBV29-1; cdr3_length: 14
cdr3_aa: CASSLEGGTGNTIYF; v_call: TRBV5-1; cdr3_length: 15
cdr3_aa: CASSLATGSVQYF; v_call: TRBV5-6; cdr3_length: 13
cdr3_aa: CASSLIAPFRGAYNEQFF; v_call: TRBV7-2; cdr3_length: 18
cdr3_aa: CASTRGGVNQPQHF; v_call: TRBV7-2; cdr3_length: 14
cdr3_aa: CASSSKTGQVGSGANVLTF; v_call: TRBV7-8; cdr3_length: 19
cdr3_aa: CASSDREGVQPQHF; v_call: TRBV2; cdr3_length: 14
cdr3_aa: CASSVSGHDTEQYF; v_call: TRBV9; cdr3_length: 14
cdr3_aa: CASSGDRDTPLHF; v_call: TRBV5-5; cdr3_length: 13
cdr3_aa: CASSVAPGWGTEAFF; v_call: TRBV9; cdr3_length: 15
cdr3_aa: CASRPRQGYGYTF; v_call: TRBV6-5; cdr3_length: 13
cdr3_aa: CSDQCNQPQHF; v_call: TRBV20-1; cdr3_length: 11
cdr3_aa: CASSSWDSPKIYEQYF; v_call: TRBV5-6; cdr3_length: 16
cdr3_aa: CASSLTLAGRRYNEQFF; v_call: TRBV27; cdr3_length: 17
cdr3_aa: CASTRSPGQPQHF; v_call: TRBV6-5; cdr3_length: 13
cdr3_aa: CASSVEGDEQFF; v_call: TRBV9; cdr3_length: 12
cdr3_aa: CASSRGGRNEKLFF; v_call: TRBV5-6; cdr3_length: 14
cdr3_aa: CATSTRLGGYTDTQYF; v_call: TRBV15; cdr3_length: 16
cdr3_aa: CASSFGGSKLEKLFF; v_call: TRBV5-6; cdr3_length: 15
cdr3_aa: CASSLYARGGLNEQFF; v_call: TRBV7-3; cdr3_length: 16
cdr3_aa: CASGRWGGSYNEQFF; v_call: TRBV6-1; cdr3_length: 15
cdr3_aa: CASSLDIGGSYEQYF; v_call: TRBV5-1; cdr3_length: 15
cdr3_aa: CASSYFGGQETQYF; v_call: TRBV7-8; cdr3_length: 14
cdr3_aa: CASSSRDRYNEQFF; v_call: TRBV6-5; cdr3_length: 14
cdr3_aa: CASSWDRVNTEAFF; v_call: TRBV5-4; cdr3_length: 14
cdr3_aa: CAWSGLAGGPGEQFF; v_call: TRBV30; cdr3_length: 15
cdr3_aa: CAAKTGTFEKLFF; v_call: TRBV6-1; cdr3_length: 13
cdr3_aa: CSSSRQAEAFF; v_call: TRBV7-9; cdr3_length: 11
cdr3_aa: CASSQLDFQETQYF; v_call: TRBV14; cdr3_length: 14
cdr3_aa: CASSLGDRGHTEAFF; v_call: TRBV7-9; cdr3_length: 15
cdr3_aa: CASSFRHSYEQYF; v_call: TRBV5-1; cdr3_length: 13
cdr3_aa: CASALGTGYHEQFF; v_call: TRBV7-8; cdr3_length: 14
cdr3_aa: CASREGTGGTEAFF; v_call: TRBV2; cdr3_length: 14
cdr3_aa: CASSPGTVGNTIYF; v_call: TRBV6-1; cdr3_length: 14
cdr3_aa: CATSREGTGFAGELFF; v_call: TRBV15; cdr3_length: 16
cdr3_aa: CASSLYDSNTEAFF; v_call: TRBV27; cdr3_length: 14
cdr3_aa: CASSPRPQGRNTEAFF; v_call: TRBV7-2; cdr3_length: 16
cdr3_aa: CASSPPMRTGDGYTF; v_call: TRBV7-2; cdr3_length: 15
cdr3_aa: CASSYSPGTGDSPLHF; v_call: TRBV6-5; cdr3_length: 16
cdr3_aa: CASSSDTSNTGELFF; v_call: TRBV5-1; cdr3_length: 15